Below, one TCR beta chain is given with its context. Which antigen it targets is not known. Within one base of it there is no much larger clone, and no base qualities were kept. This record belongs to a study of T cell repertoires in cytomegalovirus infection (dated by TCRdb to between 2019 and 2020). For context, the study as a whole: Donor HLA type was relevant to the analysis, as public TCR beta signatures indicated carriage of CMV infection together with the matching HLA type.

The data were produced on an Illumina HiSeq 1500. In TCRdb, the public reads were trimmed at Q25 with fastp and aligned with MiXCR, with productive beta chains retained. For every CDR3 protein sequence, its rows merge into one entry that carries the most common genes and DNA. Within this sample are around 290,000 distinct CDR3 sequences, with about 26% of them counted one time only. The ten largest make up around 14% of the sample. What the authors observed across the whole study: Carriers of CMV infection plus the relevant HLA type were discriminated by the cumulative frequency of public TCR beta family members in the study cohort and in an independent approximately 340-donor cohort. The ex vivo response was dominated by HLA-C-restricted CMV-specific TCR beta clonotypes, which also provided the single most frequent clonotype in two of eight donors.

This TCR was recovered from a human donor in good health (CMV status not recorded). Some clones in this sample may be carry-over from other donors' samples. Specimen: PBMCs.

The bases read TGTGCCAGCAGCCGGACGACTAGGATCGACGAGCAGTTCTTC. Translated, this is CASSRTTRIDEQFF. Here the chain combines TRBV7-9 and TRBJ2-1; TRBD2 is a weak D gene call, 6 bases matching. The CDR3, from cysteine to phenylalanine, totals 14 residues. Only the CDR3 DNA stays, 42 bases, in frame from base 1. The junction carries 18 bases between V and J, which are trimmed by 5 bases and 10 bases respectively. From the germline V gene (reference sequence), CDR1 is SEHNR and CDR2 is FQNEAQ.